This T cell receptor (beta chain) emerged from a study of identical twins. The sample holds many counts of this clonotype. CDR1 and CDR2 (germline): MNHEY, SVGEGT. The CDR3 runs to 15 residues. The V segment lost 5 bases and the J segment 3 bases; nucleotides outside the gene matches: 10. The authors used template switching to add a universal primer site and gave cDNA unique molecular identifiers. TCRdb itself ran the 5' RACE reads through MiXCR, one entry per CDR3 protein. Found here are about 340,000 distinct CDR3 sequences, around 12% of them singletons; the top ten hold more than 6%. This sample also appeared in a second study, on yellow fever vaccine responses in identical twins.

This chain links TRBV6-2 or TRBV6-3 with TRBJ2-7; TRBD1 agrees at 7 bases. The source of this sequence is a woman aged 18-29 years in good health. Sequencing used CD8+ T cells sorted from blood. For the CDR3, the DNA is TGTGCCAGCAGTCCGTCCGGGACAGACATCTACGAGCAGTACTTC. The encoded protein is CASSPSGTDIYEQYF.